The present TCR beta chain was sequenced within a study of T cell changes during pregnancy in multiple sclerosis. The CDR3 is 15 amino acids. The V gene end was trimmed by 3 bases and the J gene end by 6 bases; junction bases not matched to a gene: 6. Per germline, CDR1 SGDLS and CDR2 YYNGEE. The method was immunoSEQ multiplex PCR; TCRdb's version includes in-frame clones alone and lacks a portion of them. The data show tens of thousands of clones, with under 95% seen just once and around 0.9% held by the top ten. This clone appeared a single time. Sequencing was performed on peripheral blood, taken in the second trimester of pregnancy. This TCR came from a female donor with multiple sclerosis, enrolled in a pregnancy study. The V call is TRBV9, the J call TRBJ2-3; TRBD2 agrees at 11 bases. The CDR3 DNA reads TGTGCCAGCAGCGCCTCAGCTAGCGGGGGGGATACGCAGTATTTT. It specifies CASSASASGGDTQYF.